Listed here are 27 T cell receptor beta chains from one sample, sequenced in a study of early T cells in non-severe SARS-CoV-2 infection. TCRdb re-called the 5' RACE reads with MiXCR, one entry per CDR3 protein. This repertoire shows 100,000 to 120,000 distinct CDR3 sequences, 9% to 14% found once; its top ten account for 3% to 3.5%. The material sequenced was whole blood. The receptors stem from an adult who was a healthcare worker with PCR-confirmed SARS-CoV-2 infection or an uninfected control (not recorded which).

This clonotype was seen more than once but under ten times. The chain carries TRBV7-2 and TRBJ2-5; the D is unclear. The CDR3 runs to 9 residues. With 8 bases removed from V and 5 bases from J, the gap between germline ends came to 3 bases. The germline CDR1 and CDR2 sequences are SGHTA and FQGNSA. Written as DNA, the CDR3 is TGTGCCAGCGGGGAGACCCAGTACTTC. This gives the protein CASGETQYF. The full variable domain, rest sourced from reference TRBV7-2 and TRBJ2-5, is GAGVSQSPSNKVTEKGKDVELRCDPISGHTALYWYRQSLGQGLEFLIYFQGNSAPDKSGLPSDRFSAERTGGSVSTLTIQRTQQEDSAVYLCASGETQYFGPGTRLLVL.

The table lists this clonotype with many counts. This chain connects TRBV7-9 to TRBJ2-1, with D perhaps TRBD2 (6 bases). Germline-derived CDR1 and CDR2 are SEHNR and FQNEAQ (reference sequence). The CDR3 extends over 14 amino acids. V was cut by 7 bases and J by 3 bases, with 13 bases left in between. The CDR3 sequence is CASTWREVYNEQFF. The CDR3 DNA follows: TGTGCCAGCACGTGGAGGGAAGTCTACAATGAGCAGTTCTTC.

This clonotype has a handful of counts. The chain links TRBV2 to TRBJ2-5; a possible D gene is TRBD2 (6 bases). The germline gives CDR1 SNHLY, CDR2 FYNNEI. The CDR3 has 13 residues. V shed 8 bases and J shed 4 bases, with 14 bases lying between them. CDR3 DNA: TGTGCCAGCTCCCCGGGGGTCGTAGAGACCCAGTACTTC. This sequence encodes CASSPGVVETQYF.

This rearrangement joins TRBV11-2 to TRBJ2-1; D is unclear. The CDR3 has 13 amino acids. Trimming removed 2 bases from V and 3 bases from J, with 5 bases in between. Germline V gene sequence: CDR1 SGHAT, CDR2 FQNNGV. In DNA form, the CDR3 reads TGTGCCAGCAGCTTAACCAACTACAATGAGCAGTTCTTC. The encoded protein is CASSLTNYNEQFF.

This clonotype was counted many times. The chain carries TRBV7-9 and TRBJ2-3; 8 bases fit TRBD2. The CDR3 extends over 16 amino acids. CDR1 and CDR2 from the germline V gene are SEHNR and FQNEAQ (reference sequence). The V gene end was trimmed by 1 base and the J gene end by 5 bases; junction bases not matched to a gene: 8. The CDR3 loop is CASSLDWAAGEDTQYF. The DNA for the CDR3 is TGTGCCAGCAGCTTAGACTGGGCAGCGGGGGAAGATACGCAGTATTTT.

This clonotype was detected many times. The rearrangement links TRBV3-1 to TRBJ2-7, with a possible D match to TRBD1 (5 bases). V shed 4 bases and J shed 0 bases, with 10 bases lying between them. The V gene's germline CDR1 is LGHDT and CDR2 YNNKEL (reference sequence). The CDR3 is 14 amino acids. The CDR3 here is CASSRRVSSYEQYF. The CDR3 DNA sequence: TGTGCCAGCAGCCGCAGGGTCAGCTCCTACGAGCAGTACTTC.

The rearrangement uses TRBV12-3 or TRBV12-4 and TRBJ2-1; TRBD2 aligns across 15 bases. Trimming at V came to 5 bases and at J to 9 bases, leaving 8 bases not matched to a gene. The CDR3 is 16 residues long. The CDR3 DNA reads TGTGCCAGCAGTCCCGGGACTAGCGGGAGGTTGGGTGAGCAGTTCTTC. This gives the protein CASSPGTSGRLGEQFF.

This clonotype showed up many times. The V and J genes are TRBV19 and TRBJ1-2; D perhaps matches TRBD1 (5 bases). The CDR3 has 15 residues. Germline V gene data show CDR1 as LNHDA and CDR2 as SQIVND (reference sequence). V lost 5 bases and J lost 8, with 21 bases in between. The CDR3 here is CASSASTVPLKGYTF. CDR3 coding DNA: TGTGCCAGTAGTGCCTCGACAGTGCCTCTCAAAGGCTACACCTTC.

This clonotype appeared many times. The CDR3 here is CAISESRVGDTEAFF. The CDR3 nucleotides read TGTGCCATCAGTGAGTCGAGGGTTGGCGACACTGAAGCTTTCTTT. The chain links TRBV10-3 to TRBJ1-1, with D unclear. Trimming removed 0 bases from V and 3 bases from J, with 11 bases in between. The CDR3 spans 15 residues. Germline V gene sequence: CDR1 ENHRY, CDR2 SYGVKD.

This clonotype was detected many times. The V and J genes are TRBV7-6 and TRBJ2-1, with 7 bases that match TRBD1. V lost 5 bases and J lost 7; bases outside the gene matches: 17. CDR1 and CDR2 (germline): SGHVS, FNYEAQ. This CDR3 has 17 amino acids. This chain's CDR3 is CASSPRGNRQDGNEQFF. The DNA of the CDR3 is TGTGCCAGCAGCCCCAGGGGGAACCGACAGGACGGGAATGAGCAGTTCTTC.

This chain links TRBV7-3 with TRBJ2-2; D not resolved. Germline lookup yields CDR1 SGHTA and CDR2 FQGTGA. Trimming shortened V by 4 bases and J by 7 bases, and 10 bases separated the two germline ends. The CDR3 is 13 residues long. CDR3 residues: CASSYFLGGELFF. The CDR3 DNA sequence: TGTGCCAGCAGCTATTTTCTGGGCGGGGAGCTGTTTTTT.

This clonotype came up many times. This sequence joins TRBV11-2 and TRBJ2-4; no reliable D call. V lost 5 bases, J lost 1 base, and 6 bases lay in between. The CDR3 contains 13 residues. The germline gives CDR1 SGHAT, CDR2 FQNNGV. CDR3 loop: CASSVSAKNIQYF. DNA for the CDR3: TGTGCCAGCAGCGTGTCGGCCAAAAACATTCAGTACTTC.

There are a few counts of this clonotype. This sequence joins TRBV5-1 and TRBJ1-1; a weak D match, TRBD1 (5 bases). Per the germline V gene, CDR1 is SGHRS and CDR2 is YFSETQ. V lost 4 bases and J lost 3, with 16 bases in between. The CDR3 spans 15 residues. The CDR3: CASSPGRLVDTEAFF. Here the CDR3 DNA reads TGCGCCAGCAGCCCAGGGCGTCTAGTCGACACTGAAGCTTTCTTT.

The chain carries TRBV13 and TRBJ2-5; 13 bases agree with TRBD2. This CDR3 spans 15 amino acids. Germline V gives CDR1 PRHDT, CDR2 FYEKMQ (reference sequence). V gave up 5 bases and J gave up 8 bases; unmatched junction bases: 8. The CDR3: CASSHPGTSGNTQYF. CDR3 nucleotides: TGTGCCAGCAGCCATCCAGGGACTAGCGGGAATACCCAGTACTTC.

Notes on this clonotype: A much bigger clone sits one base away, suggesting this may be a read error. V is TRBV14 and J is TRBJ2-2; 8 bases line up with TRBD1. CDR1 is SGHDN and CDR2 is FVKESK in the germline V gene. CDR3 size: 14 residues. CDR3 sequence (DNA): TGTGCCAGCAGCTGGACAGGGAACACCGGGGAGCTGATTTTT. Translation gives CASSWTGNTGELIF.

This chain joins TRBV20-1 and TRBJ2-1; D remains unclear. This CDR3 spans 11 amino acids. Germline V lookup: CDR1 DFQATT, CDR2 SNEGSKA (reference sequence). Trimming removed 0 bases at V and 9 bases at J, with 6 bases between. CDR3: CSARDRVEQFF. The DNA for the CDR3 is TGCAGTGCTAGAGATAGGGTTGAGCAGTTCTTC.

This clonotype occurred many times. This chain connects TRBV28 to TRBJ1-1; D gene unclear. CDR1 is MDHEN and CDR2 is SYDVKM in the germline V gene. CDR3 length: 12 amino acids. V lost 4 bases, J lost 1 base, and 4 bases lay in between. The CDR3 bases are TGTGCCAGCAGTTCCGCGAACACTGAAGCTTTCTTT. Translated: CASSSANTEAFF.

CDR3 sequence: CASSGQGISYEQYF. The CDR3 DNA reads as TGTGCCAGCAGCGGACAGGGCATATCCTACGAGCAGTACTTC. V is TRBV27 and J is TRBJ2-7, with 8 nucleotides matching TRBD1. Germline V gene data show CDR1 as MNHEY and CDR2 as SMNVEV (reference sequence). J lost 1 base, V lost 6 bases, and 5 bases had no gene match. This CDR3 spans 14 amino acids.

This clonotype was detected many times. CDR3 amino acids: CASSASQEGYGYTF. The CDR3 nucleotides are TGCGCCAGCAGCGCGAGCCAGGAGGGCTATGGCTACACCTTC. This sequence joins TRBV5-1 and TRBJ1-2; D remains ambiguous. CDR3 length equals 14 residues. V lost 4 bases, J lost 4 bases, and 14 bases lay in between. Germline CDR1 and CDR2: SGHRS and YFSETQ. Full variable domain (missing parts from reference TRBV5-1 and TRBJ1-2): KAGVTQTPRYLIKTRGQQVTLSCSPISGHRSVSWYQQTPGQGLQFLFEYFSETQRNKGNFPGRFSGRQFSNSRSEMNVSTLELGDSALYLCASSASQEGYGYTFGSGTRLTVV.

The table lists this clonotype with a few counts. V is TRBV7-2 and J is TRBJ2-4; D possibly corresponds to TRBD1 (8 bases). Per germline, CDR1 SGHTA and CDR2 FQGNSA. The CDR3 is made up of 15 amino acids. V dropped 1 base and J dropped 7 bases, with 14 bases sitting between them. CDR3 amino acids: CASSLGGQGGNIQYF. The CDR3 region has the DNA TGTGCCAGCAGCTTAGGAGGACAGGGAGGGAACATTCAGTACTTC.

The rearrangement joins TRBV5-3 to TRBJ2-1, with 9 bases aligning to TRBD2. TRBV5-3 qualifies as an ORF whose function is uncertain. This CDR3 comprises 15 residues. V lost 0 bases, J lost 9 bases, and 7 bases stayed unmatched. The CDR3 here is CARSLALAGTAEQFF. DNA for the CDR3: TGTGCCAGAAGCTTGGCGCTAGCGGGAACTGCTGAGCAGTTCTTC.

The chain has TRBV28 and TRBJ2-3, with TRBD2 matching over 8 bases. This CDR3 is 16 amino acids long. J lost 0 bases, V lost 5 bases, and 7 bases had no gene match. The germline V gene encodes CDR1 MDHEN and CDR2 SYDVKM. The CDR3 DNA reads as TGTGCCAGCAGTACCGGGAGGGGGGAAAGCACAGATACGCAGTATTTT. Translated, it gives CASSTGRGESTDTQYF. The full variable domain, rest sourced from reference TRBV28 and TRBJ2-3, is DVKVTQSSRYLVKRTGEKVFLECVQDMDHENMFWYRQDPGLGLRLIYFSYDVKMKEKGDIPEGYSVSREKKERFSLILESASTNQTSMYLCASSTGRGESTDTQYFGPGTRLTVL.

This clonotype was recorded many times. The chain combines TRBV11-3 with TRBJ2-1, with D possibly matching TRBD1 (5 bases). Germline CDR1 SGHNT, CDR2 YENEEA. Deletions cut 4 bases from V and 1 base from J, with 17 bases between. The CDR3 totals 17 residues. The CDR3 loop reads CASSSELGLGSYNEQFF. CDR3 in DNA: TGTGCCAGCAGCTCCGAGTTGGGGCTAGGGTCCTACAATGAGCAGTTCTTC.

This clonotype came up many times. The chain links TRBV6-6 to TRBJ2-5; D may be TRBD1 (6 bases). CDR3 size: 15 residues. V was pared by 4 bases and J by 4 bases, with 16 bases between. Germline V gene data show CDR1 as MNHNY and CDR2 as SVGAGI (reference sequence). The CDR3 loop reads CASSFSQGTGETQYF. For the CDR3, the DNA is TGTGCCAGCAGTTTTTCACAGGGAACGGGAGAGACCCAGTACTTC.

This clonotype was observed many times. The chain has TRBV18 and TRBJ1-1; 7 bases are shared with TRBD1. CDR1 and CDR2 from the germline V gene are KGHSH and LQKENI. V trimming: 2 bases; J trimming: 0 bases; junction bases outside the gene matches: 3. The CDR3 loop spans 15 amino acids. CDR3 sequence: CASSPWDSLNTEAFF. In DNA form, the CDR3 reads TGTGCCAGCTCACCATGGGACAGTTTGAACACTGAAGCTTTCTTT.

This clonotype was observed a handful of times. The chain is built from TRBV18 and TRBJ1-1; possible D gene TRBD1, 5 bases. V was clipped by 4 bases and J by 3 bases, with 21 bases between them. The length of the CDR3 is 17 residues. The germline V gene has CDR1 KGHSH and CDR2 LQKENI. The CDR3 DNA reads as TGTGCCAGCTCACTAACACTGACAGCCCCCTTCCACACTGAAGCTTTCTTT. It is translated as CASSLTLTAPFHTEAFF.

This clonotype was picked up a small number of times. This sequence joins TRBV4-1 and TRBJ2-1, with 7 bases that match TRBD1. The CDR3 is 17 residues long. Germline V gene sequence: CDR1 MGHRA, CDR2 YSYEKL. Trimming removed 3 bases from V and 6 bases from J; junction bases left unmatched: 14. Written as DNA, the CDR3 is TGCGCCAGCAGCCACCCCTCGACAGGGCGCGGGCCCAATGAGCAGTTCTTC. Its translation is CASSHPSTGRGPNEQFF.